Here is one T cell receptor (beta chain) with its context. The CDR3 runs 16 residues. Germline CDR1 reads SGHAT; CDR2 reads FQDESV (reference sequence). With V trimmed by 4 bases and J by 4 bases, 7 bases remained unmatched. TCRdb's table, derived via immunoSEQ multiplex PCR, lists solely in-frame clones and lacks some. In the table there are 25,000 to 35,000 clones, 82% of which are singletons. The data belong to a study of preoperative IRX-2 immunotherapy in early breast cancer. The treatment denotes: preoperative locoregional IRX-2 cytokine immunotherapy. Preoperative locoregional IRX-2 cytokine immunotherapy was tested in the phase Ib source study.

This clonotype originated in a human donor with breast cancer. This sequence joins TRBV11-1 and TRBJ1-2, with TRBD1 identical over 12 bases. Sampling was performed from a patient treated with IRX-2 immunotherapy. CDR3 sequence reads: CASSWGTGGVLYGYTF. CDR3 DNA sequence: TGTGCCAGCAGCTGGGGGACAGGGGGCGTCCTCTATGGCTACACCTTC.